A selection of T cell receptor beta chains follows, all from one sample in a study of cytomegalovirus exposure and HLA in healthy donors. Generated by immunoSEQ multiplex PCR, the TCRdb table keeps only in-frame clones and is missing some. The data contain around 120,000 clones, roughly 80% of them seen just once; the ten biggest clones take up 2.5% to 3.5%. Sequences were obtained from PBMCs. The source of these receptors is a woman aged 25-40 years in good health and CMV-seropositive. The CDR3 runs from the conserved cysteine through the conserved F or W. A D gene is named only where the DNA matches it firmly. Part of the rows lack a size; the others show once, few, many or a class for expanded clones.

CDR3 length: 17
V gene: TRBV4-3
D gene: TRBD1
clone size: -
J gene: TRBJ1-3
CDR3 protein: CASSQDDRAGAGNTIYF
CDR3 DNA: TGCGCCAGCAGCCAAGACGACAGGGCCGGCGCTGGAAACACCATATATTTT

CDR3 length: 16
V gene: TRBV28
D gene: TRBD1
clone size: few
J gene: TRBJ1-2
CDR3 protein: CASRNRWDSPNYGYTF
CDR3 DNA: TGTGCCAGCAGGAACCGTTGGGACAGTCCTAACTATGGCTACACCTTC

CDR3 length: 14
V gene: TRBV6-6
D gene: -
clone size: -
J gene: TRBJ2-7
CDR3 protein: CASSYSNQGNEQYF
CDR3 DNA: TGTGCCAGCAGTTACTCGAACCAGGGGAACGAGCAGTACTTC

CDR3 length: 13
V gene: TRBV6-1
D gene: -
clone size: -
J gene: TRBJ2-3
CDR3 protein: CASRDPGPDTQYF
CDR3 DNA: TGTGCCAGCAGAGACCCAGGCCCAGATACGCAGTATTTT

CDR3 length: 15
V gene: TRBV9
D gene: -
clone size: -
J gene: TRBJ2-7
CDR3 protein: CASSARDTNSYEQYF
CDR3 DNA: TGTGCCAGCAGCGCCAGGGACACCAACTCCTACGAGCAGTACTTC

CDR3 length: 17
V gene: TRBV12-1
D gene: -
clone size: -
J gene: TRBJ1-3
CDR3 protein: CASSEILGRVSGNTIYF
CDR3 DNA: TGTGCCAGCAGCGAAATACTCGGCAGGGTGTCTGGAAACACCATATATTTT

CDR3 length: 13
V gene: TRBV28
D gene: TRBD1
clone size: -
J gene: TRBJ1-2
CDR3 protein: CASSFRGTYGYTF
CDR3 DNA: TGTGCCAGCAGTTTCAGGGGGACCTATGGCTACACCTTC

CDR3 length: 15
V gene: TRBV11-2
D gene: TRBD2
clone size: -
J gene: TRBJ2-7
CDR3 protein: CASSLVGGGGPEQYF
CDR3 DNA: TGTGCCAGCAGCTTAGTTGGGGGGGGTGGACCCGAGCAGTACTTC

CDR3 length: 16
V gene: TRBV15
D gene: TRBD1
clone size: -
J gene: TRBJ2-2
CDR3 protein: CATSSPGQGDTGELFF
CDR3 DNA: TGTGCCACCAGCAGTCCGGGACAGGGGGACACCGGGGAGCTGTTTTTT

CDR3 length: 16
V gene: TRBV28
D gene: TRBD1
clone size: -
J gene: TRBJ1-3
CDR3 protein: CASSAWTGVSGNTIYF
CDR3 DNA: TGTGCCAGCAGTGCCTGGACAGGGGTGTCTGGAAACACCATATATTTT

CDR3 length: 17
V gene: TRBV4-3
D gene: -
clone size: -
J gene: TRBJ1-1
CDR3 protein: CASSQEIMGRGDTEAFF
CDR3 DNA: TGCGCCAGCAGCCAAGAGATAATGGGGCGCGGGGACACTGAAGCTTTCTTT

CDR3 length: 15
V gene: TRBV2
D gene: TRBD2
clone size: -
J gene: TRBJ2-1
CDR3 protein: CASSEMAGGYNEQFF
CDR3 DNA: TGTGCCAGCAGTGAGATGGCGGGGGGGTACAATGAGCAGTTCTTC

CDR3 length: 13
V gene: TRBV4-1
D gene: -
clone size: -
J gene: TRBJ2-7
CDR3 protein: CASSRDSTYEQYF
CDR3 DNA: TGCGCCAGCAGCCGGGACTCGACCTACGAGCAGTACTTC

CDR3 length: 17
V gene: TRBV18
D gene: -
clone size: -
J gene: TRBJ1-1
CDR3 protein: CASSPQAGTDGNMFAFF
CDR3 DNA: TGTGCCAGCTCACCTCAGGCAGGCACGGACGGGAACATGTTTGCTTTCTTT

CDR3 length: 18
V gene: TRBV4-1
D gene: TRBD2
clone size: -
J gene: TRBJ2-1
CDR3 protein: CASSPQASGGAYYNEQFF
CDR3 DNA: TGCGCCAGCAGCCCACAAGCAAGCGGGGGGGCCTACTACAATGAGCAGTTCTTC

CDR3 length: 14
V gene: TRBV27
D gene: -
clone size: -
J gene: TRBJ1-1
CDR3 protein: CASSYYLGNTEAFF
CDR3 DNA: TGTGCCAGCTCATACTACCTTGGTAACACTGAAGCTTTCTTT

CDR3 length: 15
V gene: TRBV5-1
D gene: -
clone size: -
J gene: TRBJ2-5
CDR3 protein: CASSLAEGGSETQYF
CDR3 DNA: TGCGCCAGCAGCTTGGCCGAAGGCGGCTCAGAGACCCAGTACTTC

CDR3 length: 14
V gene: TRBV28
D gene: -
clone size: few
J gene: TRBJ2-5
CDR3 protein: CASRLQGSGETQYF
CDR3 DNA: TGTGCCAGCAGACTACAGGGGAGCGGGGAGACCCAGTACTTC

CDR3 length: 16
V gene: TRBV6-6
D gene: TRBD1
clone size: -
J gene: TRBJ2-5
CDR3 protein: CASRDPGQGIGETQYF
CDR3 DNA: TGTGCCAGCAGGGATCCGGGACAGGGAATTGGAGAGACCCAGTACTTC

CDR3 length: 14
V gene: TRBV2
D gene: TRBD1
clone size: -
J gene: TRBJ1-1
CDR3 protein: CASSLGGGNTEAFF
CDR3 DNA: TGTGCCAGCAGTCTAGGAGGGGGCAACACTGAAGCTTTCTTT